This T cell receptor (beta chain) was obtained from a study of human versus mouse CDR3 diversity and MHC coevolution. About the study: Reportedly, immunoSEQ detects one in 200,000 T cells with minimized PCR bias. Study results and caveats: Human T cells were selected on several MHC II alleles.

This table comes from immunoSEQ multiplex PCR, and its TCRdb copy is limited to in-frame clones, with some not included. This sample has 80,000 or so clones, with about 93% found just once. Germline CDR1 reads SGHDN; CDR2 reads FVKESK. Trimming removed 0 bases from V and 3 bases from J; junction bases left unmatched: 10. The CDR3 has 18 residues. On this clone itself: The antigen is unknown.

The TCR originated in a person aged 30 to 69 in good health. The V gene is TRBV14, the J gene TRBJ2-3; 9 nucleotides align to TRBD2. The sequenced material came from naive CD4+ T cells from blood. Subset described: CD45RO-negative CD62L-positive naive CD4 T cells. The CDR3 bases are TGTGCCAGCAGCCAAGAATGGAGCCTAGCGGGGAGAACAGATACGCAGTATTTT. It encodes CASSQEWSLAGRTDTQYF.